This TCR beta chain comes out of a study of glioma-infiltrating T cells. The iRepertoire nested amplicon-rescue multiplex PCR amplified TCR alpha and beta CDR3s from RNA. TCRdb recomputed calls from the multiplex PCR reads with MiXCR, one row per CDR3 protein. Seen here are approximately 400,000 distinct CDR3 sequences, less than 50% observed once, and the top ten hold 9.5% to 15%. V was pared by 5 bases and J by 4 bases, with 24 bases between. The CDR3 totals 17 residues. Per the germline V gene, CDR1 is DFQATT and CDR2 is SNEGSKA (reference sequence). The source material was glioma tissue, nonneoplastic brain tissue, or PBMCs (not recorded which). The chain employs TRBV20-1 and TRBJ2-1; a possible D gene is TRBD2 (5 bases). The TCR sequence derives from a human donor with low-grade glioma or glioblastoma, undergoing nonglioma brain surgery, or in good health (not recorded which). The chain's CDR3 is CSAPNNPGVEGYNEQFF. The CDR3 DNA reads TGCAGTGCTCCTAATAACCCCGGAGTAGAGGGATACAATGAGCAGTTCTTC.